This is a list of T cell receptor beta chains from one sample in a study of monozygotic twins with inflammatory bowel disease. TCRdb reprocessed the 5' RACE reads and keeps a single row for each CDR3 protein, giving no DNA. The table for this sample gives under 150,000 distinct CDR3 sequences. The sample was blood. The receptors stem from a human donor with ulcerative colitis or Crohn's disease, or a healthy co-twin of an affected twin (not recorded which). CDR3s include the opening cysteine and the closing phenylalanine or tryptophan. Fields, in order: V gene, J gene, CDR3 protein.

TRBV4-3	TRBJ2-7	CASSQEMAGSGSLSEQYF
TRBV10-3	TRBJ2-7	CAISESTGGGLQYF
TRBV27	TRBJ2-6	CASSFGTAPGVSGANVLTF
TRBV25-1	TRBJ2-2	CASSRSEGVTGELFF
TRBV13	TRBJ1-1	CASSLAMEESSGTEAFF
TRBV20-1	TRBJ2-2	CSARMGAGARVTGELFF
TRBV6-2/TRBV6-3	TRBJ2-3	CASRPTPSGGREYTDTQYF
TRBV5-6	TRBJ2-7	CASSLVAGGYYF
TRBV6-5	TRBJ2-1	CASSYSVLAGATQFF
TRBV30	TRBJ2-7	CAWSVAGASYEQYF
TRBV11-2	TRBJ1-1	CASSSPGWLGTEAFF
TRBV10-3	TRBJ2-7	CAISESGDRNYEQYF
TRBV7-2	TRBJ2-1	CASSSSRAANTDTFF
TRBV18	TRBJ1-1	CASSPFPGQRKNTEAFF
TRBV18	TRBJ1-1	CATYFRGEDTEAFF
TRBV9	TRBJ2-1	CASSPQGASYNEQFF
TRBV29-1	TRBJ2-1	CSAWGRSGDEQFF
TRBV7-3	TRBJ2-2	CASSLAGGNTGELFF
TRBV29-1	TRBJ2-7	CSVEGGNPSYEQYF
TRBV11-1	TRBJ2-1	CASSARRQGPYNEQFF
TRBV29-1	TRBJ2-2	CSVVTYTAGSGELFF
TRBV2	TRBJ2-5	CASPRDRGSQETQYF